Listed below are T cell receptor beta chains from one sample, sequenced in a study of PD-L1 blockade in urothelial cancer. Generated by immunoSEQ multiplex PCR, the TCRdb table keeps only in-frame clones and is missing some. This table holds 29,000 or so clones, roughly 83% found once. The sequencing used PBMCs, collected around atezolizumab (anti-PD-L1) treatment. The source is a man in his 70s with urothelial cancer. The CDR3 runs from the conserved cysteine through the conserved F or W. A D gene is named only where the DNA matches it firmly. Some rows have no size entry. The others give once, few or many, or a class for an expanded clone.

clone_size	v_call	d_call	j_call	cdr3_nt	cdr3_aa
NA	TRBV18	NA	TRBJ1-2	TGTGCCAGCTCACCGGGCAGGGACTATGGCTACACCTTC	CASSPGRDYGYTF
NA	TRBV18	TRBD1	TRBJ2-7	TGTGCCAGCTCACCGGGGACAGGGACCTACGAGCAGTACTTC	CASSPGTGTYEQYF
NA	TRBV5-8	NA	TRBJ1-2	TGTGCCAGCAGCTTGGGAGTCTATGGCTACACCTTC	CASSLGVYGYTF
NA	TRBV10-3	TRBD1	TRBJ1-1	TGTGCCATCAGTGCGAACAACAGGGGTTTGAACACTGAAGCTTTCTTT	CAISANNRGLNTEAFF
NA	TRBV28	NA	TRBJ1-2	TGTGCCAGCAGTCAGGGTGGAGGCTACACCTTC	CASSQGGGYTF
NA	TRBV7-8	NA	TRBJ1-1	TGTGCCAGCAGCCTGGACACCTACACTGAAGCTTTCTTT	CASSLDTYTEAFF
medium-sized	TRBV11-3	TRBD1	TRBJ2-1	TGTGCCAGCAGCTCTGGACAGGGGTTAACCTACAATGAGCAGTTCTTC	CASSSGQGLTYNEQFF
NA	TRBV5-1	TRBD2	TRBJ2-1	TGCGCCAGCAGCTCGGACTTGGTTGGGCTAGCGGGAGACAATGAGCAGTTCTTC	CASSSDLVGLAGDNEQFF
NA	TRBV5-6	NA	TRBJ2-3	TGTGCCAGCAGCTTGGGTGGGCGCACAGATACGCAGTATTTT	CASSLGGRTDTQYF
NA	TRBV2	TRBD1	TRBJ1-5	TGTGCCAGCAGGGGACAGCTTAGCAATCAGCCCCAGCATTTT	CASRGQLSNQPQHF
NA	TRBV7-9	NA	TRBJ2-7	TGTGCCAGCAGCCAAATGGGGGCTTACGAGCAGTACTTC	CASSQMGAYEQYF
few	TRBV7-2	NA	TRBJ1-5	TGTGCCAGCAGCCCGGACAGAAATCAGCCCCAGCATTTT	CASSPDRNQPQHF
NA	TRBV4-1	TRBD2	TRBJ2-7	TGCGCCAGCAGCCAATCTAGCGGCTACGAGCAGTACTTC	CASSQSSGYEQYF
few	TRBV19	TRBD1	TRBJ1-1	TGTGCCAGTAGTTCCCGGGGGACAGGGGTTGAAGCTTTCTTT	CASSSRGTGVEAFF
NA	TRBV5-6	TRBD1	TRBJ1-1	TGTGCCAGCAGCCCAGGACAGGGGCGCGCCCGAGGAGCTTTCTTT	CASSPGQGRARGAFF
few	TRBV5-8	NA	TRBJ1-5	TGTGCCAGCAGCTTGATGAGCAGGGTGGATCAGCCCCAGCATTTT	CASSLMSRVDQPQHF
NA	TRBV18	NA	TRBJ1-1	TGTGCCAGCTCACGGACTGGACCGCAGAACACTGAAGCTTTCTTT	CASSRTGPQNTEAFF
NA	TRBV13	TRBD2	TRBJ2-7	TGTGCCAGCAGCTTAGGCGGGAGGGCCGGCGAGCAGTACTTC	CASSLGGRAGEQYF
NA	TRBV7-2	TRBD1	TRBJ2-5	TGTGCCAGCAGCGGACGACAGGGAATGGAGACCCAGTACTTC	CASSGRQGMETQYF
once	TRBV4-3	NA	TRBJ1-3	TGCGCCAGCAGCCAAGAGGTCAGGGTGGCTGGAAACACCATATATTTT	CASSQEVRVAGNTIYF
NA	TRBV7-9	NA	TRBJ1-1	TGTGCCAGCAGCTACGTGGCGAACACTGAAGCTTTCTTT	CASSYVANTEAFF
NA	TRBV5-4	TRBD2	TRBJ2-5	TGTGCCAGCAGCTGGGATAGCGGGGGGGCCGGGGAGACCCAGTACTTC	CASSWDSGGAGETQYF
NA	TRBV7-8	NA	TRBJ1-6	TGTGCCAGCAGCTCCGGGACACCCAATTCACCCCTCCACTTT	CASSSGTPNSPLHF
NA	TRBV11-3	TRBD2	TRBJ2-5	TGTGCCAGCAGCTTAGGGATTAGCGGGAGACTTTCCCAAGAGACCCAGTACTTC	CASSLGISGRLSQETQYF
NA	TRBV25-1	TRBD2	TRBJ2-3	TGTGCCAGCAGTATTGGTAGCGGGGGGCTCCGCACAGATACGCAGTATTTT	CASSIGSGGLRTDTQYF
NA	TRBV1	NA	TRBJ2-1	TGCACCAGCAGCCAAGAGAGGCGGCAGCAGTTCTTC	CTSSQERRQQFF
few	TRBV4-3	TRBD1	TRBJ1-2	TGCGCCAGCAGCCAAGATTCGGGCAGGGGGCTGTATGGCTACACCTTC	CASSQDSGRGLYGYTF
NA	TRBV7-9	TRBD2	TRBJ2-7	TGTGCCAGCAGTCTCCGGGGGGGAGGTTGGGACGAGCAGTACTTC	CASSLRGGGWDEQYF
NA	TRBV19	TRBD1	TRBJ1-5	TGTGCCAGTAGTTCGGGACAGGGGGCTATATTTAGCAATCAGCCCCAGCATTTT	CASSSGQGAIFSNQPQHF
NA	TRBV6-5	NA	TRBJ2-1	TGTGCCAGCTCCTCTCGCGCTTATGAGCAGTTCTTC	CASSSRAYEQFF
NA	TRBV7-2	TRBD2	TRBJ2-3	TGTGCCAGCAGCTTAGTGCGCCTAGCGGGGGGACAGACAGATACGCAGTATTTT	CASSLVRLAGGQTDTQYF
NA	TRBV7-2	NA	TRBJ1-3	TGTGCCAGCAGCTTGACAGCCTTCACCTCTGGAAACACCATATATTTT	CASSLTAFTSGNTIYF
NA	TRBV28	TRBD1	TRBJ2-3	TGTGCCAGCAGTCAGGGGGACCCAGATACGCAGTATTTT	CASSQGDPDTQYF
NA	TRBV10-3	NA	TRBJ1-5	TGTGCCATCAGTGAGTCCCTAGGGGGTTGGCAGCCCCAGCATTTT	CAISESLGGWQPQHF
NA	TRBV18	NA	TRBJ1-1	TGTGCCAGCTCACCAATGACGGAGTACACTGAAGCTTTCTTT	CASSPMTEYTEAFF
NA	TRBV9	NA	TRBJ2-3	TGTGCCAGCAGCGTAGTGGAGGGAGGCCGGGCAGATACGCAGTATTTT	CASSVVEGGRADTQYF
NA	TRBV9	TRBD1	TRBJ1-2	TGTGCCAGCAGAGGTGGACAGGGTGTCTATGGCTACACCTTC	CASRGGQGVYGYTF
NA	TRBV14	NA	TRBJ1-3	TGTGCCAGCAGCCAAACAGGGTTATCTGGAAACACCATATATTTT	CASSQTGLSGNTIYF
NA	TRBV19	NA	TRBJ1-5	TGTGCCAGTAGCAATAGGGGAAGCAATCAGCCCCAGCATTTT	CASSNRGSNQPQHF
NA	TRBV19	NA	TRBJ2-2	TGTGCCACCCTCCCAGGGGCCGGGGAGCTGTTTTTT	CATLPGAGELFF
NA	TRBV5-1	NA	TRBJ1-1	TGCGCCAGCAGCTTAGGCGGGCAAAACACTGAAGCTTTCTTT	CASSLGGQNTEAFF
few	TRBV30	TRBD2	TRBJ2-5	TGTGCCTGGAGTGTAGTTAGCGGGACGGGGGAGACCCAGTACTTC	CAWSVVSGTGETQYF
NA	TRBV11-3	TRBD1	TRBJ2-5	TGTGCCAGCAGCTCAGGGACAGGTCAAGAGACCCAGTACTTC	CASSSGTGQETQYF
NA	TRBV4-3	TRBD2	TRBJ2-1	TGCGCCAGCAGCCAAGAGGGTCTAGCGGACAATGAGCAGTTCTTC	CASSQEGLADNEQFF
NA	TRBV9	NA	TRBJ2-3	TGTGCCAGCAGCGAGAGGAGCCTTACCACAGATACGCAGTATTTT	CASSERSLTTDTQYF
NA	TRBV5-1	NA	TRBJ1-1	TGCGCCAGCAGCTTGGGTGCGACAGGTGGGGTGAGCACTGAAGCTTTCTTT	CASSLGATGGVSTEAFF
NA	TRBV11-1	TRBD1	TRBJ2-2	TGTGCCAGCAGCGCCTTCCTCGGGACAGGGAGTCCCGGGGAGCTGTTTTTT	CASSAFLGTGSPGELFF
NA	TRBV11-2	NA	TRBJ2-1	TGTGCCAGCAGCTTACAGGGGTTCTACAATGAGCAGTTCTTC	CASSLQGFYNEQFF
NA	TRBV27	TRBD1	TRBJ2-3	TGTGCCAGCAGTGCTCACAGGGGGCGCGTAGGCACAGATACGCAGTATTTT	CASSAHRGRVGTDTQYF
NA	TRBV9	NA	TRBJ2-7	TGTGCCAGCAGCGTAGGGCTTTTCTACGAGCAGTACTTC	CASSVGLFYEQYF
NA	TRBV15	TRBD1	TRBJ1-5	TGTGCCACCAGCAGTGGGACAGAGGGTCAGCCCCAGCATTTT	CATSSGTEGQPQHF
NA	TRBV7-9	NA	TRBJ2-1	TGTGCCAGCAGCTTAGACTCATCACATGAGCAGTTCTTC	CASSLDSSHEQFF
once	TRBV7-2	NA	TRBJ2-3	TGTGCCAGCAGCTTAACGCCAGGCCGTAGCACAGATACGCAGTATTTT	CASSLTPGRSTDTQYF
NA	TRBV2	NA	TRBJ1-3	TGTGCCAGCAGTGAAAACATCGGAAACACCATATATTTT	CASSENIGNTIYF
NA	TRBV28	TRBD1	TRBJ1-1	TGTGCCAGCAGACGAACCCGGGACAGGATTGACACTGAAGCTTTCTTT	CASRRTRDRIDTEAFF
few	TRBV7-2	NA	TRBJ2-1	TGTGCCAGCAGCTTACGAGGGAAGGTTGAGCAGTTCTTC	CASSLRGKVEQFF
NA	TRBV30	TRBD2	TRBJ2-7	TGTGCCTGGAGTGCACCCACGGGACTACTCTACGAGCAGTACTTC	CAWSAPTGLLYEQYF
NA	TRBV5-1	NA	TRBJ1-1	TGCGCCAGCAATTTCAGGGATCCTATGAACACTGAAGCTTTCTTT	CASNFRDPMNTEAFF
NA	TRBV13	TRBD2	TRBJ2-5	TGTGCCAGCAGCTCCGGGGGGGGACGGGAGACCCAGTACTTC	CASSSGGGRETQYF
NA	TRBV7-2	NA	TRBJ1-5	TGTGCCAGCAGCCCTGACTCCAACAATCAGCCCCAGCATTTT	CASSPDSNNQPQHF